This paragraph covers one TCR beta chain sequence. No cognate antigen has been identified for it. No per-base quality is available; no much larger clone lies one base away. The CDR3 regions of human TCRbeta chains were subjected to immunosequencing. For the original study's pipeline: TCRs in the repertoires were compared against a reference library of SARS-CoV-2-specific TCRs that had been generated with the MIRA antigen-specificity platform. Breadth meant the fraction of unique TCRs that were SARS-CoV-2-associated, whereas depth meant the fraction of total T cells that were SARS-CoV-2-associated. Using the MIRA data, every spike-specific TCR was mapped to the spike region that the TCR reacted to and assigned to either a CD4 or a CD8 class. Log10-transformed breadth and depth values were compared by one-way ANOVA with Sidak's multiple comparisons tests. TCRdb carries this immuneACCESS record with in-frame sequences only. Its versions omit some clonotypes, under half of them owing to an unresolved V gene in the studies checked, with the rest unexplained. V, J and clone size are taken as reported in that table, and D and trimming were inferred from the DNA itself. The sample has 200,000 or so clones on record, approximately 86% of them singletons. Clones ranked in the top ten supply about 8% of the sample.

The data originate from a study of T cell responses to AZD1222 COVID-19 vaccine listed by TCRdb under 2021. Background on the whole study: Because spike-specific TCR depth and breadth did not differ between the two schedules, AZD1222 recipients who got a second dose at roughly 4 weeks were pooled with those who got a second dose at roughly 12 weeks. Enrollment into the trials was organized by age into subgroups of 18-55, 56-69 and 70-plus years, and those subgroups contained about 150, 27 and 61 TCR-sequenced participants, respectively. A total of 230 to 250 trial participants underwent TCR sequencing, of whom under 220 had received two doses of AZD1222 and approximately 25 had received two doses of the MenACWY control vaccine.

The time point tag for this specimen amounts to: baseline before first vaccination. Samples from vaccinated people were obtained from the UK trials COV001 and COV002, which included a single-blind randomized controlled phase 2/3 trial of AZD1222 (ChAdOx1 nCoV-19) in healthy adults. Trial participant PBMC samples were collected at day 0 and day 28 after the second dose for TCRbeta chain sequencing. What the research found in general, with its limitations: In the small 56-69-year group, the increase in depth fell short of significance, most likely because of low power. Because no day 14 peak-response samples were available, the repertoires could be characterized only after the peak T cell response. After two AZD1222 doses, spike-specific TCR breadth and depth were significantly higher than at day 0 and than in MenACWY recipients. Epitopes outside the regions mutated in the B.1.351 and B.1.1.7 variants were reportedly recognized by nearly half of the unique spike-specific TCRs. Only 5 to 7 AZD1222 recipients were SARS-CoV-2 seropositive at baseline, limiting conclusions about previously exposed vaccinees. CD4 TCRs associated with the vaccine covered the entire spike protein, and the dominant responses were in regions 160-218 and 743-854. Participants were mostly white British, with more females than males. The authors suggested clonal diversity may have been underestimated.

Sample: peripheral blood, taken on day 0 of AZD1222 vaccination. This sequence was found in an adult in good health.

The CDR3: CASSPGTGWSQPQHF. The sequenced DNA: TGCGCCAGCAGCCCCGGGACAGGGTGGAGTCAGCCCCAGCATTTT. In this chain, TRBV5-1 is recombined with TRBJ1-5, and 9 junctional nucleotides match TRBD1. CDR1 and CDR2 (SGHRS, YFSETQ) derive from the germline V gene. V ends up 4 bases short and J 6 bases short, with an unmatched junction base count of 8. From its cysteine to its phenylalanine, the CDR3 spans 15 amino acids. Of the read, only the CDR3 DNA is kept; its 45 bases are in frame from base 1. The entire variable domain, with the stretches around the CDR3 drawn from the reference TRBV5-1 and TRBJ1-5 proteins, is KAGVTQTPRYLIKTRGQQVTLSCSPISGHRSVSWYQQTPGQGLQFLFEYFSETQRNKGNFPGRFSGRQFSNSRSEMNVSTLELGDSALYLCASSPGTGWSQPQHFGDGTRLSIL.